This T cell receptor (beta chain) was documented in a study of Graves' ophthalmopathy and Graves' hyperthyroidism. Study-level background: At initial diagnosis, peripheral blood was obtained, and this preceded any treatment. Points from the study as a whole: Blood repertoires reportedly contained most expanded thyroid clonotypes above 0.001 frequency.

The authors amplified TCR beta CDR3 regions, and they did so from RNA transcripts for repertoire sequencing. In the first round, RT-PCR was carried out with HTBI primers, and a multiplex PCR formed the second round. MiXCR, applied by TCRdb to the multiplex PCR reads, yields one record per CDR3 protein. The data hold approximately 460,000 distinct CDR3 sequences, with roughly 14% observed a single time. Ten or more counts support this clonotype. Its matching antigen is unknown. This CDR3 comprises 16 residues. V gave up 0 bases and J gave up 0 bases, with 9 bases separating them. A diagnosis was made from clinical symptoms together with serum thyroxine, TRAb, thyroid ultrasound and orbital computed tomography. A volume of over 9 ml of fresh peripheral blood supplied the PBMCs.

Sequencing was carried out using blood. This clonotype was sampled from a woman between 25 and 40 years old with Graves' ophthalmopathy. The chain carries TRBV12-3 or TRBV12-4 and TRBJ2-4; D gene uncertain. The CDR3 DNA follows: TGTGCCAGCAGTTTAGCAGGCGGTCTAGCCAAAAACATTCAGTACTTC. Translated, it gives CASSLAGGLAKNIQYF.